Listed below are T cell receptor beta chains from one sample, sequenced in a study of blood T cells in healthy people across ages. TCRdb reprocessed the 5' RACE reads via MiXCR and lists one record per CDR3 protein. Seen here are roughly 1,500,000 distinct CDR3 sequences, about 40% observed once, and the top ten hold 7.9%. Sample: blood. These receptors were collected from a young woman in good health. Each CDR3 is given with its conserved first and last residue. D genes are given only for firm matches. For some rows the clone size is stated as once, few or many, or as a class when expanded; others skip it.

clone_size j_call d_call v_call cdr3_nt cdr3_aa
NA TRBJ2-4 TRBD2 TRBV7-8 TGTGCCAGCAGCTTTCATGAGGGAGGGAACATTCAGTACTTC CASSFHEGGNIQYF
few TRBJ2-1 TRBD2 TRBV7-2 TGTGCCAGCAGCTTAGGGGGGGGACTAGCGGTATACCAATCCTACAATGAGCAGTTCTTC CASSLGGGLAVYQSYNEQFF
NA TRBJ1-1 NA TRBV28 TGTGCCAGCAGTCCAGGACCGGGGGGAGCAGTAATGAACACTGAAGCTTTCTTT CASSPGPGGAVMNTEAFF
few TRBJ2-5 NA TRBV6-5 TGTGCCAGCAGCGACGAGACCCGAGGGGTAGAGACCCAGTACTTC CASSDETRGVETQYF
NA TRBJ2-5 NA TRBV27 TGTGCCAGCAGTCCCGGAGTTAGCGACTACCAAGAGACCCAGTACTTC CASSPGVSDYQETQYF
NA TRBJ1-6 NA TRBV9 TGTGCCAGCAGCGCCGTCCTCAATTCACCCCTCCACTTT CASSAVLNSPLHF
NA TRBJ1-5 TRBD1 TRBV2 TGTGCCAGCAGTGCCCAAGAGACAGGGGCCTACCAGCCCCAGCATTTT CASSAQETGAYQPQHF
few TRBJ2-3 TRBD2 TRBV10-3 TGTGCCATCAGTGAGCCGACTCGGAGCGGGAGTTTCACAGATACGCAGTATTTT CAISEPTRSGSFTDTQYF
few TRBJ2-7 NA TRBV6-5 TGTGCCAGCACCCGGTTAGGCGACGAGCAGTACTTC CASTRLGDEQYF
NA TRBJ2-3 NA TRBV4-1 TGCGCCAGCAGCCAAGAGCAACTAATGGGCACAGATACGCAGTATTTT CASSQEQLMGTDTQYF
NA TRBJ2-1 NA TRBV9 TGTGCCAGCAGCGTAGGAAGAGGCGGCTGGTCCTACAATGAGCAGTTCTTC CASSVGRGGWSYNEQFF
NA TRBJ2-1 TRBD2 TRBV4-1 TGCGCCAGCCTTTGGGTGCTAGCGGCGAGCAATGAGCAGTTCTTC CASLWVLAASNEQFF
NA TRBJ2-1 TRBD2 TRBV15 TGTGCCACCAGCAGAGGGCCTAGCGGGTTGTTTTACGGTGAGCAGTTCTTC CATSRGPSGLFYGEQFF
few TRBJ2-7 NA TRBV4-1 TGCGCCAGCAGCCAAGAGTTTTTTCCCCGGGATGGACGGAGCTCCTACGAGCAGTACTTC CASSQEFFPRDGRSSYEQYF
few TRBJ2-1 NA TRBV29-1 TGCAGCGTTCATTGGGTAGTCAACAATGAGCAGTTCTTC CSVHWVVNNEQFF
few TRBJ2-1 NA TRBV7-8 TGTGCCAGCAGCTTAGGCTCCGGGGCCGATGAGCAGTTCTTC CASSLGSGADEQFF
NA TRBJ1-1 NA TRBV2 TGTGCCAGCAGTCCCAGGGAGGTCAGCACTGAAGCTTTCTTT CASSPREVSTEAFF
few TRBJ2-3 TRBD2 TRBV9 TGTGCCAGCAGCGTAGAATCGGCGGCGGGGGTCACAGATACGCAGTATTTT CASSVESAAGVTDTQYF
few TRBJ2-5 TRBD2 TRBV29-1 TGCAGCGGGATCCGACTAGCCCAAGAGACCCAGTACTTC CSGIRLAQETQYF